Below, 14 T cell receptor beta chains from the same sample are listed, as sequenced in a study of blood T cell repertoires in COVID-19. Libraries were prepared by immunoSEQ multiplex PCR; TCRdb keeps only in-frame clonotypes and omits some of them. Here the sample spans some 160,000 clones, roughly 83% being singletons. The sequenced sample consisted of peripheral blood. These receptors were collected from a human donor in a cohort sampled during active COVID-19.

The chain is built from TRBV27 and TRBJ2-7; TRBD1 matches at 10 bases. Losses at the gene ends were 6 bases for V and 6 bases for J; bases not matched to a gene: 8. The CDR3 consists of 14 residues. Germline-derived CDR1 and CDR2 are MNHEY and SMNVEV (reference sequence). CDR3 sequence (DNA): TGTGCCAGCAGCCGCGGACAGGGGGTAGGCGAGCAGTACTTC. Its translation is CASSRGQGVGEQYF.

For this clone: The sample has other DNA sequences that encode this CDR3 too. The CDR3 here is CASSRGDTEAFF. CDR3 DNA sequence: TGTGCCAGTTCCCGGGGGGACACTGAAGCTTTCTTT. The chain combines TRBV7-9 with TRBJ1-1; a possible D gene is TRBD1 (5 bases). The CDR3 length is 12 residues. V lost 9 bases, J lost 3 bases, and 11 bases lay in between. In germline, CDR1 is SEHNR, CDR2 FQNEAQ (reference sequence).

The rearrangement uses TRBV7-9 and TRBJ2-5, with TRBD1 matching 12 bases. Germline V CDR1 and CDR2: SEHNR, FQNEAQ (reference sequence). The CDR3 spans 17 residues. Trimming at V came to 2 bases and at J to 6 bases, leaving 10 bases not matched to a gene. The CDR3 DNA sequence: TGTGCCAGCAGCTTAAAGTTGGGGACAGGGGGCGTAAAGACCCAGTACTTC. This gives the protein CASSLKLGTGGVKTQYF.

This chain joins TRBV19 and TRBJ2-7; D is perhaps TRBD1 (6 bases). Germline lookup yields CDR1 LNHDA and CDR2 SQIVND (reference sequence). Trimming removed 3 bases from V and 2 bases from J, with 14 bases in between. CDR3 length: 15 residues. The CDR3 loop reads CASSMGAGSTYEQYF. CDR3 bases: TGTGCCAGTAGTATGGGGGCTGGGAGCACCTACGAGCAGTACTTC.

CDR3 DNA sequence: TGTGCCAGTAGTATTTCTGCGGGGAATGAAGCTTTCTTT. It specifies CASSISAGNEAFF. The chain employs TRBV19 and TRBJ1-1; no definite D call. This CDR3 region has 13 residues. Germline loops: CDR1 LNHDA, CDR2 SQIVND (reference sequence). V dropped 3 bases and J dropped 7 bases, with 12 bases sitting between them.

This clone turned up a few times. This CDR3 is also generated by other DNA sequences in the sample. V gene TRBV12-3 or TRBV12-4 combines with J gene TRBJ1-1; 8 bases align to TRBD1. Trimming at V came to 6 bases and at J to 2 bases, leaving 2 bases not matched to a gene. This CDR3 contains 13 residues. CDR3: CASRGQGNTEAFF. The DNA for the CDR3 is TGTGCCAGCAGAGGACAGGGAAACACTGAAGCTTTCTTT.

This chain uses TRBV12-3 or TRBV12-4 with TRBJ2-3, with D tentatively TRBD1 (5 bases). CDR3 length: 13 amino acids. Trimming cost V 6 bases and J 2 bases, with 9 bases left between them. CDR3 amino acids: CASSLRDTDTQYF. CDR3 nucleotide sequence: TGTGCCAGCAGCCTCAGGGACACAGATACGCAGTATTTT.

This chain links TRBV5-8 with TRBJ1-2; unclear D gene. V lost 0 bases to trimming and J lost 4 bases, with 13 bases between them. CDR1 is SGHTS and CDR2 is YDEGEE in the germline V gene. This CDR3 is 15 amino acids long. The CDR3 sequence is CASSLVLSTGYGYTF. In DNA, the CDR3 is TGTGCCAGCAGCTTGGTCCTTTCGACTGGCTATGGCTACACCTTC.

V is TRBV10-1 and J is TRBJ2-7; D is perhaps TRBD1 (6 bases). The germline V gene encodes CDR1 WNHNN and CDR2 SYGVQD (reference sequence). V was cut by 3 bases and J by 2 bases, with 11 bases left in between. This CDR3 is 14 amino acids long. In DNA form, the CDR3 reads TGCGCCAGCAGTGACAGGACAGCCACCTACGAGCAGTACTTC. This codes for CASSDRTATYEQYF.

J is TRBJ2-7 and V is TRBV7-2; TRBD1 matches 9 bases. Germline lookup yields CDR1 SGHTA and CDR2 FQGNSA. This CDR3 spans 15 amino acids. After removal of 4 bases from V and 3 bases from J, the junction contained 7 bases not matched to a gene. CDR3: CASSSQTGGFYEQYF. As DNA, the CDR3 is TGTGCCAGCAGCTCGCAGACAGGGGGATTCTACGAGCAGTACTTC.

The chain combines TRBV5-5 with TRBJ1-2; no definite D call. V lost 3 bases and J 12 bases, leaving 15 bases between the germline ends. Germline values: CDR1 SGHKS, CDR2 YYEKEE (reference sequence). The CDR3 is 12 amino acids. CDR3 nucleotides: TGTGCCAGCAGCTCTCCGGTGGGAGGGAACACCTTC. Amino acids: CASSSPVGGNTF.

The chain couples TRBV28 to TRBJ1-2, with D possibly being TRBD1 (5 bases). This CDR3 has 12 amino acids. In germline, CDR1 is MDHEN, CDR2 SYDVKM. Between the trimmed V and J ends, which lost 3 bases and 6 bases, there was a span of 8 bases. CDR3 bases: TGTGCCAGCAGTTTTGGAGGGGATGGCTACACCTTC. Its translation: CASSFGGDGYTF.

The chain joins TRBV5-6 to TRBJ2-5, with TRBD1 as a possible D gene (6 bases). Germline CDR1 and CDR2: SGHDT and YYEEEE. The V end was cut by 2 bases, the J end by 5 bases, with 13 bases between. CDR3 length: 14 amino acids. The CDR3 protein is CASSFWGRSETQYF. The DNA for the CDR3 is TGTGCCAGCAGCTTCTGGGGGCGTTCGGAGACCCAGTACTTC.

The CDR3 protein is CASTYSFSGNTIYF. In nucleotides, the CDR3 is TGTGCCAGCACCTACAGCTTCTCTGGAAACACCATATATTTT. The V and J genes are TRBV7-2 and TRBJ1-3; D remains unclear. The CDR3 spans 14 residues. Germline V gene lookup returns CDR1 SGHTA and CDR2 FQGNSA. V lost 7 bases and J 0 bases, leaving 10 bases between the germline ends.